This T cell receptor (beta chain) was captured by sequencing in a study of shared clonotypes between healthy human individuals. The overall study: CD4 naive and CD4 memory each took three plates per donor, while CD8 naive took two and CD8 memory one.

The table came from immunoSEQ multiplex PCR; TCRdb's copy has only in-frame clones and leaves some out. The table has under 1,100,000 clones, approximately 78% seen once. Looked up from germline, CDR1 is SQVTM and CDR2 is ANQGSEA. The CDR3 sequence is 12 residues long. Trimming pared 4 bases from V and 0 bases from J, leaving 6 bases between. Material: memory CD4+ T cells from PBMCs. The sample's subset: CD45RA-negative fraction. The clonotype comes from a man aged 18 to 35 in good health. Some clones in this sample may be carry-over from other donors' samples. The chain employs TRBV29-1 and TRBJ1-2; perhaps TRBD1 as D (5 bases). Here the CDR3 reads CSVGGTNYGYTF. In nucleotides, the CDR3 is TGCAGCGTTGGGGGGACTAACTATGGCTACACCTTC. The full variable domain, its missing parts supplied by reference TRBV29-1 and TRBJ1-2, is SAVISQKPSRDICQRGTSLTIQCQVDSQVTMMFWYRQQPGQSLTLIATANQGSEATYESGFVIDKFPISRPNLTFSTLTVSNMSPEDSSIYLCSVGGTNYGYTFGSGTRLTVV.